The clone carrying this TCR beta chain was detected only a few times. One entry per CDR3 protein results from TCRdb running MiXCR on the PCR reads. The top ten hold roughly 0.83% of the sample, which has over 600,000 distinct CDR3 sequences, less than 20% seen once. When naive CD8 T cells were sorted, they were gated as CD8+CD4-CCR7+CD45RA+. Germline trimming cut 4 bases from V and 3 bases from J; bases unmatched to any gene: 5. Germline V gives CDR1 LNHDA, CDR2 SQIVND (reference sequence). The CDR3 is made up of 14 amino acids. The data derive from a study of molecular identifiers for immune sequencing clone quantification.

Source material: naive CD8+ T cells from blood, with Jurkat cell RNA spiked in. Sample subset: FACS-sorted CD8+CD4-CCR7+CD45RA+ naive T cells. This clonotype was obtained from a human donor in good health. Some libraries in this study had Jurkat cell RNA spiked in. The V call is TRBV19, the J call TRBJ2-7; 8 bases are a match to TRBD1. In nucleotides, the CDR3 is TGTGCCAGTAGTAACCGGGACAGGATCTACGAGCAGTACTTC. Its protein product is CASSNRDRIYEQYF.